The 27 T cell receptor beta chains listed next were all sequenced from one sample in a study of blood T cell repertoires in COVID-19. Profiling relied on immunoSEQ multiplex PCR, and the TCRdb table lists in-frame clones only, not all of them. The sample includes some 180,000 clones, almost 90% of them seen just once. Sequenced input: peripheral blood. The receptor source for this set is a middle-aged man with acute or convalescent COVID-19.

This CDR3 is CASSGEGNQPQHF. CDR3 in DNA: TGTGCCAGCTCAGGGGAGGGTAATCAGCCCCAGCATTTT. The V call is TRBV18, the J call TRBJ1-5; D is uncertain. Germline V CDR1 and CDR2: KGHSH, LQKENI. There are 13 residues in the CDR3. V lost 5 bases and J lost 4, with 9 bases in between.

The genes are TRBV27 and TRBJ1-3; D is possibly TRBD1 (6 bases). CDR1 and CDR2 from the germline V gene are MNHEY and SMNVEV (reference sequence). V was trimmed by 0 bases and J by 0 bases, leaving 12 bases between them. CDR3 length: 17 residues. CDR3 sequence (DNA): TGTGCCAGCAGTTTATCCGGACAGCCCCACTCTGGAAACACCATATATTTT. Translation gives CASSLSGQPHSGNTIYF.

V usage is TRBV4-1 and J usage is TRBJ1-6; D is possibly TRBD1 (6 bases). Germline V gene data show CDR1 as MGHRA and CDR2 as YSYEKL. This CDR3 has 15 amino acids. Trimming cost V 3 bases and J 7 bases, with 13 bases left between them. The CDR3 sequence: CASSQNRVKNSPLHF. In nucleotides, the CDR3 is TGCGCCAGCAGCCAGAACAGGGTTAAGAATTCACCCCTCCACTTT.

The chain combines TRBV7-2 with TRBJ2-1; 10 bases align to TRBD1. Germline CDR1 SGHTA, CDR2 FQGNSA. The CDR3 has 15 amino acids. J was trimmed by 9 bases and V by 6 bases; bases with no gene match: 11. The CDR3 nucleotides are TGTGCCAGCAGGTACACCGGGACAGGGGTGGGTGAGCAGTTCTTC. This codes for CASRYTGTGVGEQFF.

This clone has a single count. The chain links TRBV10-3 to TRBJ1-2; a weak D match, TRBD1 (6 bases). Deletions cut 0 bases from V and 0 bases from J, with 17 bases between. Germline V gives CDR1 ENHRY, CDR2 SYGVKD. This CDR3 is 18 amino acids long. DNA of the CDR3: TGTGCCATCAGTGAGTCGCAGGGGCTATTAGGATCTAACTATGGCTACACCTTC. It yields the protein CAISESQGLLGSNYGYTF.

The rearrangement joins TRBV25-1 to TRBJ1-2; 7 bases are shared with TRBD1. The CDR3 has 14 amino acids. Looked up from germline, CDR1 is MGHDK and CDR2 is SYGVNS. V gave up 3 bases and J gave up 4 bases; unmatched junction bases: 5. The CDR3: CASSDPGQVYGYTF. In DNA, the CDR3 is TGTGCCAGCAGTGACCCCGGACAGGTCTATGGCTACACCTTC.

CDR3 bases: TGTGCCAGCAGTAGGACAGGGAGGAACACTGAAGCTTTCTTT. This translates into CASSRTGRNTEAFF. The chain recombines TRBV27 with TRBJ1-1, with 8 bases fitting TRBD1. CDR3 length equals 14 residues. V shed 5 bases and J 1 base; nucleotides not matched to a gene: 3. Per germline, CDR1 MNHEY and CDR2 SMNVEV (reference sequence).

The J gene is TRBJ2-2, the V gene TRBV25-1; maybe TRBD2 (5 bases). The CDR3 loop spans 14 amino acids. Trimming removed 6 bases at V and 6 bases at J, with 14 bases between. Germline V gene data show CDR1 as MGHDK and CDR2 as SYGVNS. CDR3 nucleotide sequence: TGTGCCAGCAGCGCCACTAGGTCCCCCGGGGAGCTGTTTTTT. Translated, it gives CASSATRSPGELFF. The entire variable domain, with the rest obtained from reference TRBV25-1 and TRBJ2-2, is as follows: EADIYQTPRYLVIGTGKKITLECSQTMGHDKMYWYQQDPGMELHLIHYSYGVNSTEKGDLSSESTVSRIRTEHFPLTLESARPSHTSQYLCASSATRSPGELFFGEGSRLTVL.

CDR3 sequence: CASSLGGYTDTQYF. The CDR3 DNA sequence: TGTGCCAGCAGCTTAGGCGGATACACAGATACGCAGTATTTT. The gene calls are TRBV7-2 and TRBJ2-3, with D unclear. Germline lookup yields CDR1 SGHTA and CDR2 FQGNSA. This CDR3 region has 14 residues. V dropped 1 base and J dropped 2 bases, with 7 bases sitting between them.

CDR3 DNA sequence: TGTGCCAGCAGTTTTAGCGGGAGAGTTGCCGGGGAGCTGTTTTTT. This translates into CASSFSGRVAGELFF. The chain is built from TRBV27 and TRBJ2-2; 9 bases agree with TRBD2. The CDR3 is made up of 15 amino acids. The V gene end was trimmed by 3 bases and the J gene end by 6 bases; junction bases not matched to a gene: 5. Germline CDR1 reads MNHEY; CDR2 reads SMNVEV (reference sequence).

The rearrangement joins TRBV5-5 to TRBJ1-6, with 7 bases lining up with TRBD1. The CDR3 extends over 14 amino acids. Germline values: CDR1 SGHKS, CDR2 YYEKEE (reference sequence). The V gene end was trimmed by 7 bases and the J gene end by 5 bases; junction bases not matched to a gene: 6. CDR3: CASHRDRNNSPLHF. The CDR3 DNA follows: TGTGCCAGCCACCGGGACAGAAATAATTCACCCCTCCACTTT.

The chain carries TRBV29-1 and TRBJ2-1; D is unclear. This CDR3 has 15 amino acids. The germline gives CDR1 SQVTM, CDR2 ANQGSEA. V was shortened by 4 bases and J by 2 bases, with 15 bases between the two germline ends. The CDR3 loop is CSVVSSAEAYNEQFF. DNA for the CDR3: TGCAGCGTTGTATCTTCTGCGGAAGCCTACAATGAGCAGTTCTTC.

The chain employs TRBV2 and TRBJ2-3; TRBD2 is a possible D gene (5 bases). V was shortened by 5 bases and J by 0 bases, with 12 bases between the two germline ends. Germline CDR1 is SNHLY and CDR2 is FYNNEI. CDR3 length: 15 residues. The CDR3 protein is CASSQEAGSTDTQYF. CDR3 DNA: TGTGCCAGCAGTCAGGAGGCGGGTAGCACAGATACGCAGTATTTT.

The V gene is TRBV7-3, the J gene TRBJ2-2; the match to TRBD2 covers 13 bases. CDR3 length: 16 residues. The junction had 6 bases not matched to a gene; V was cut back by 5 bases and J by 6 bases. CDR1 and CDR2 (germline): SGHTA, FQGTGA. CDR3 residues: CASSQTSGREAGELFF. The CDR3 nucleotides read TGTGCCAGCAGCCAAACTAGCGGGAGGGAGGCCGGGGAGCTGTTTTTT. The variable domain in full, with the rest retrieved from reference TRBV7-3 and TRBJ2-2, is GAGVSQTPSNKVTEKGKYVELRCDPISGHTALYWYRQSLGQGPEFLIYFQGTGAADDSGLPNDRFFAVRPEGSVSTLKIQRTERGDSAVYLCASSQTSGREAGELFFGEGSRLTVL.

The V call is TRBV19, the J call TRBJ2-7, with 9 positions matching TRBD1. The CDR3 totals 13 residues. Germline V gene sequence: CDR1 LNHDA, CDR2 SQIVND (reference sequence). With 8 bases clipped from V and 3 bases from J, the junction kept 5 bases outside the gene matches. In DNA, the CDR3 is TGTGCCAGTCGAGGGGGACAGGGCTACGAGCAGTACTTC. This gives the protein CASRGGQGYEQYF.

Written as DNA, the CDR3 is TGCGCCAGCCGCTCGTCGGGACAGATCCAAGAGACCCAGTACTTC. This translates into CASRSSGQIQETQYF. The V gene is TRBV5-1, the J gene TRBJ2-5; 7 nucleotides agree with TRBD1. This CDR3 comprises 15 residues. Germline V CDR1 and CDR2: SGHRS, YFSETQ. With 7 bases clipped from V and 1 base from J, the junction kept 10 bases outside the gene matches.

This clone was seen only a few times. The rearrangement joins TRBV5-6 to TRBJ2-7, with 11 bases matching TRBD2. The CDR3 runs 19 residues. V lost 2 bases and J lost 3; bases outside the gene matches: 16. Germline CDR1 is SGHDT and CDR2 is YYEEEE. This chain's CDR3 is CASSFLGSGRAYTNYEQYF. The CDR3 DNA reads TGTGCCAGCAGCTTTTTGGGTAGCGGGAGGGCCTATACCAACTACGAGCAGTACTTC.

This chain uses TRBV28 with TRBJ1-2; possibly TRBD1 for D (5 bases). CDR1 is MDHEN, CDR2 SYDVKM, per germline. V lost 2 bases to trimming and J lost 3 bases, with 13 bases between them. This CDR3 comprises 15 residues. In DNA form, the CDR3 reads TGTGCCAGCAGTTTACGGGGGGGAGTAGACTATGGCTACACCTTC. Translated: CASSLRGGVDYGYTF.

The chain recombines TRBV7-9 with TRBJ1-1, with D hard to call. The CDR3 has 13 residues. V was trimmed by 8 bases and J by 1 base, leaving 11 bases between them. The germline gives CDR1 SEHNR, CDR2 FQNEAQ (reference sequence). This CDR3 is CASGWAGNTEAFF. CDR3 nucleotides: TGTGCCAGCGGCTGGGCCGGGAACACTGAAGCTTTCTTT. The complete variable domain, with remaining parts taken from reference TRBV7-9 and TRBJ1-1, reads DTGVSQNPRHKITKRGQNVTFRCDPISEHNRLYWYRQTLGQGPEFLTYFQNEAQLEKSRLLSDRFSAERPKGSFSTLEIQRTEQGDSAMYLCASGWAGNTEAFFGQGTRLTVV.

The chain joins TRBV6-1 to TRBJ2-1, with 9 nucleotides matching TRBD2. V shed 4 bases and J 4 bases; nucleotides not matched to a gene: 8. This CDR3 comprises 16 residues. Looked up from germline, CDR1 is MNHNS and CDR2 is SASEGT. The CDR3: CASSAPSLAGYNEQFF. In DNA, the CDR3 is TGTGCCAGCAGTGCCCCCTCTCTAGCGGGGTACAATGAGCAGTTCTTC.

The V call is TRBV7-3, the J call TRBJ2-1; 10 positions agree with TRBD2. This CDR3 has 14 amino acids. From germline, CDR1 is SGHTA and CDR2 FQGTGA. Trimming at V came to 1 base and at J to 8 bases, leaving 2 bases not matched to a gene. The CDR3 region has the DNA TGTGCCAGCAGCTTAAAACTAGCGGGATATGAGCAGTTCTTC. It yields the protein CASSLKLAGYEQFF. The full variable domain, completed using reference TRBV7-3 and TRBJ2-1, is GAGVSQTPSNKVTEKGKYVELRCDPISGHTALYWYRQSLGQGPEFLIYFQGTGAADDSGLPNDRFFAVRPEGSVSTLKIQRTERGDSAVYLCASSLKLAGYEQFFGPGTRLTVL.

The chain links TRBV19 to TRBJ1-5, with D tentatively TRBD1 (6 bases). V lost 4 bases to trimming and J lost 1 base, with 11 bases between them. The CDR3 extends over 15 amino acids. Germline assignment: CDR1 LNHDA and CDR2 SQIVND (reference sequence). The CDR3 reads CASSTRGMSNQPQHF. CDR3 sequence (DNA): TGTGCCAGTAGTACGAGGGGGATGAGCAATCAGCCCCAGCATTTT.

The CDR3 is CASSQEKGGQGPWALHF. The CDR3 DNA reads as TGTGCCAGCAGCCAAGAGAAGGGCGGACAGGGTCCATGGGCCCTCCACTTT. The chain has TRBV3-1 (or the pseudogene TRBV3-2) and TRBJ1-6; 8 bases agree with TRBD1. This CDR3 has 17 amino acids. After removal of 0 bases from V and 14 bases from J, the junction contained 15 bases not matched to a gene. CDR1 is LGHDT and CDR2 is YNNKEL in the germline V gene (reference sequence).

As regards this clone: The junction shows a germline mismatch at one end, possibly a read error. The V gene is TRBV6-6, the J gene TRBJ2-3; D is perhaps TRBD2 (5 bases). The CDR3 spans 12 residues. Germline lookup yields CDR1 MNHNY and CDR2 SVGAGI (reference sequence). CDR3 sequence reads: CATSYREDTQYF. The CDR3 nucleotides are TGTGCCACCAGTTACCGGGAAGATACGCAGTATTTT.

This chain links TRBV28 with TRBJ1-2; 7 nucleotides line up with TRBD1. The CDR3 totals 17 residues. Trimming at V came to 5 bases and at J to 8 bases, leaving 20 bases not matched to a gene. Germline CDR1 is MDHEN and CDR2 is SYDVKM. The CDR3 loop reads CASSTPSGTAPWGGYTF. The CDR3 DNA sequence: TGTGCCAGCAGTACTCCCTCCGGGACAGCACCCTGGGGGGGCTACACCTTC.

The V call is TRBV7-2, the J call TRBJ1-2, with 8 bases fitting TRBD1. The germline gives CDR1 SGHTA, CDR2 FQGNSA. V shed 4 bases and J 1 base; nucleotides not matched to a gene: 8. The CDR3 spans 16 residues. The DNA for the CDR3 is TGTGCCAGCAGCTCCCGCCCCGGACAGGGTAACTATGGCTACACCTTC. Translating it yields CASSSRPGQGNYGYTF.

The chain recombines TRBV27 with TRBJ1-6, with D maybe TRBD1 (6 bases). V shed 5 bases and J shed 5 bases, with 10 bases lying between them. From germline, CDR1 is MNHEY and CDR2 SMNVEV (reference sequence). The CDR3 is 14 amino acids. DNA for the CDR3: TGTGCCAGCAGTAGGGACACCGATAATTCACCCCTCCACTTT. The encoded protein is CASSRDTDNSPLHF.